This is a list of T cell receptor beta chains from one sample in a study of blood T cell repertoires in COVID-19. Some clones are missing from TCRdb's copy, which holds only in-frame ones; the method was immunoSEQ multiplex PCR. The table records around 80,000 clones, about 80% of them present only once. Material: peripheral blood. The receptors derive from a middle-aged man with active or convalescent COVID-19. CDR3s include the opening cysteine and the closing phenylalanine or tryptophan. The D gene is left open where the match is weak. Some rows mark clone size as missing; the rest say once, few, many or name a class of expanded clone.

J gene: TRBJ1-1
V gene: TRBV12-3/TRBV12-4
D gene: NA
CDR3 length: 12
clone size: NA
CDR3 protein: CASRGVGAEAFF
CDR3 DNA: TGTGCCAGCCGGGGAGTCGGGGCTGAAGCTTTCTTT

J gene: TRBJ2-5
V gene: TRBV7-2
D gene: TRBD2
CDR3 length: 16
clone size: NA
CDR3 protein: CASSLAVTSSEKTQYF
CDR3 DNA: TGTGCCAGCAGCTTAGCGGTGACTAGCAGCGAGAAGACCCAGTACTTC

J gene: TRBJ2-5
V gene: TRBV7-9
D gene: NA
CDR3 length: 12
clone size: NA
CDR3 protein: CASSSDGETQYF
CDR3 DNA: TGTGCCAGCAGCTCCGACGGGGAGACCCAGTACTTC

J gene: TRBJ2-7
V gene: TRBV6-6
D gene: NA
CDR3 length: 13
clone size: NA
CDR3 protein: CASSYSAGGEQYF
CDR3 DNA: TGTGCCAGCAGTTACTCGGCGGGCGGCGAGCAGTACTTC

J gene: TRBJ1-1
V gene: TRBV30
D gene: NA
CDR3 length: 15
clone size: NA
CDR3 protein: CAWSGQRGVNTEAFF
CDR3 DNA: TGTGCCTGGAGTGGTCAACGGGGGGTAAACACTGAAGCTTTCTTT

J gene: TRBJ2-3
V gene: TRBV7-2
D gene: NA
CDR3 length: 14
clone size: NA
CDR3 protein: CASSPPPGTDTQYF
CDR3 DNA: TGTGCCAGCAGCCCCCCGCCGGGGACAGATACGCAGTATTTT

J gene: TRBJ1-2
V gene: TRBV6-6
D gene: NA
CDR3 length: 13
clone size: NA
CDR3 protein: CASNEGAGGGYTF
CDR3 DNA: TGTGCCAGCAACGAAGGGGCTGGGGGCGGCTACACCTTC

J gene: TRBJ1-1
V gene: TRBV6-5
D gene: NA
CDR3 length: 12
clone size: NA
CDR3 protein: CASSLRERAAFF
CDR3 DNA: TGTGCCAGCAGCCTAAGGGAGCGGGCAGCTTTCTTT

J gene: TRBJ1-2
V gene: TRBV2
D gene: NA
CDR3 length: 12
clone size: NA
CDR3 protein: CASSEAGEGYTF
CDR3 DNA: TGTGCCAGCAGTGAAGCTGGGGAGGGCTACACCTTC

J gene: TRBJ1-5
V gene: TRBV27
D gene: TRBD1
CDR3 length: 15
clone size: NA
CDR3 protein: CASSSGTGRNQPQHF
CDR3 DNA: TGTGCCAGCAGTTCCGGGACAGGTAGGAATCAGCCCCAGCATTTT

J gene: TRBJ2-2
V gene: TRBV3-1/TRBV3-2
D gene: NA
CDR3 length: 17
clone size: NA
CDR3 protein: CASSQPRPGSYTGELFF
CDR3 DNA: TGTGCCAGCAGCCAACCCCGGCCCGGGTCGTACACCGGGGAGCTGTTTTTT

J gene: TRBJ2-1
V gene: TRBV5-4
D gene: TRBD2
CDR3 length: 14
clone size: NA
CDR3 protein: CASSVAGGPDEQFF
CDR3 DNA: TGTGCCAGCAGCGTAGCGGGGGGGCCGGATGAGCAGTTCTTC

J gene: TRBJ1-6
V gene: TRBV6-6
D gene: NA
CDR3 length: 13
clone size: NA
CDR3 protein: CASSYNLNSPLHF
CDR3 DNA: TGTGCCAGCAGTTACAACCTAAATTCACCCCTCCACTTT

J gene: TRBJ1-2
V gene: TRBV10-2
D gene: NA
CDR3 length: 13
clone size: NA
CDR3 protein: CASRSSGIYGYTF
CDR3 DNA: TGCGCCAGCAGGAGTTCAGGGATCTATGGCTACACCTTC

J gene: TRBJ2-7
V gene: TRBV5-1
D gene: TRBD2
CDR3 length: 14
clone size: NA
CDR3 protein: CASSWGLAGYEQYF
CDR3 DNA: TGCGCCAGCAGCTGGGGACTAGCGGGGTACGAGCAGTACTTC

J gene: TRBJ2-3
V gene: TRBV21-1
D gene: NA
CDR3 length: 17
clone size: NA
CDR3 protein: CASSIRGGTRAPDTQYF
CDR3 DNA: TGTGCCAGCAGCATCCGAGGAGGGACCCGAGCCCCAGATACGCAGTATTTT

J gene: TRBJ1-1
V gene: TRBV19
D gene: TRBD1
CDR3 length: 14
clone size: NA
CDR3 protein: CASSRDRGRTEAFF
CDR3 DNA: TGTGCCAGTAGCCGGGACAGGGGCAGGACTGAAGCTTTCTTT

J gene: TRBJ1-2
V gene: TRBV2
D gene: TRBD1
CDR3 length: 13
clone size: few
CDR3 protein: CATLGGQIYGYTF
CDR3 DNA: TGTGCCACCCTGGGGGGACAGATCTATGGCTACACCTTC

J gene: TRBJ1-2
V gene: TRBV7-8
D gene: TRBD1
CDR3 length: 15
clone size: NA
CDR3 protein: CASSPRTGENYGYTF
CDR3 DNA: TGTGCCAGCAGCCCCCGGACAGGGGAAAACTATGGCTACACCTTC

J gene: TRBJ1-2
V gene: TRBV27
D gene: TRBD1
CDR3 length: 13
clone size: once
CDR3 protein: CASSYRGADGYTF
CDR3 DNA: TGTGCCAGCAGTTACAGGGGCGCAGATGGCTACACCTTC

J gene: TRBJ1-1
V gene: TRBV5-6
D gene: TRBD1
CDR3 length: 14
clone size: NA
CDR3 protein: CASSDRDRGPEAFF
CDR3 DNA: TGTGCCAGCAGCGACCGGGACAGGGGTCCTGAAGCTTTCTTT

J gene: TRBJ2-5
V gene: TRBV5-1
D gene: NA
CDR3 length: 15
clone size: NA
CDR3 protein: CASSTLGTGQETQYF
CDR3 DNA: TGCGCCAGCAGCACTCTCGGGACTGGCCAAGAGACCCAGTACTTC

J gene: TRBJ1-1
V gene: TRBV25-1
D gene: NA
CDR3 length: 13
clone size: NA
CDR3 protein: CASPSWWNTEAFF
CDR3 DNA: TGTGCCAGCCCGAGCTGGTGGAACACTGAAGCTTTCTTT

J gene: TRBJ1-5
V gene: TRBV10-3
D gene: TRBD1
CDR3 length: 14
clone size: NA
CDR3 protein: CAISVQGVGQPQHF
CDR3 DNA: TGTGCCATCAGTGTGCAGGGGGTGGGGCAGCCCCAGCATTTT

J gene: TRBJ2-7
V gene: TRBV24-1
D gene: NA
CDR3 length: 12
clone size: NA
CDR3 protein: CATSANTGEQYF
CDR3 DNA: TGTGCCACCAGTGCCAATACGGGGGAGCAGTACTTC

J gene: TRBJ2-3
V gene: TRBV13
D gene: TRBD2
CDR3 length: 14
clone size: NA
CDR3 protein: CASSFGGGADTQYF
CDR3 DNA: TGTGCCAGCAGCTTCGGCGGGGGGGCAGATACGCAGTATTTT

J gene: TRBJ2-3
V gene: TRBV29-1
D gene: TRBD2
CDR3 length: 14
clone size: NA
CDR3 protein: CSVRRGAVTDTQYF
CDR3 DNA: TGCAGCGTGAGGCGGGGGGCGGTTACGGATACGCAGTATTTT

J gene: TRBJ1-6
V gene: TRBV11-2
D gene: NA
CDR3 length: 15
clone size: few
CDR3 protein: CASSLGARVNSPLHF
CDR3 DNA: TGTGCCAGCAGCTTAGGTGCCAGGGTAAATTCACCCCTCCACTTT

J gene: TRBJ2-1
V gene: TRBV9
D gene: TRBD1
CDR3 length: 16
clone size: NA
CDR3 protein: CASSVAHGQGGDEQFF
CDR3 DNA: TGTGCCAGCAGCGTAGCTCACGGACAGGGTGGCGATGAGCAGTTCTTC

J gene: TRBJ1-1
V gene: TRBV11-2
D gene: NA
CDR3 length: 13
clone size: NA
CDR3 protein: CASSFQENTEAFF
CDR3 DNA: TGTGCCAGCAGCTTCCAGGAGAACACTGAAGCTTTCTTT

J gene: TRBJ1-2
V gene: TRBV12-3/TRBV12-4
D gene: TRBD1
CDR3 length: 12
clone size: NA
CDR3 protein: CASSLQGEGYTF
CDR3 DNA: TGTGCCAGCAGTTTGCAGGGGGAAGGCTACACCTTC

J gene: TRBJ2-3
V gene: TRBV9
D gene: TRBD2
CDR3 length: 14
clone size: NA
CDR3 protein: CASSTGLAADTQYF
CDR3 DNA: TGTGCCAGCAGCACAGGACTAGCGGCAGATACGCAGTATTTT

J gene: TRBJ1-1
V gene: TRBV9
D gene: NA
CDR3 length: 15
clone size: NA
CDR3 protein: CASSALQGPNTEAFF
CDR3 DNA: TGTGCCAGCAGCGCCCTACAGGGTCCGAACACTGAAGCTTTCTTT

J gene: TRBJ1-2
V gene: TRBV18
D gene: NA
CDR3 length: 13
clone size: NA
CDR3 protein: CASSQRQEDGYTF
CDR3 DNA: TGTGCCAGCTCTCAACGACAGGAGGATGGCTACACCTTC

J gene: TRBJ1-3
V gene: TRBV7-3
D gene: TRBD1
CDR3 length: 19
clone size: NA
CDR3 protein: CASSLNGLPGQGIGNTIYF
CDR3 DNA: TGTGCCAGCAGCTTAAATGGCCTACCGGGACAGGGGATCGGAAACACCATATATTTT

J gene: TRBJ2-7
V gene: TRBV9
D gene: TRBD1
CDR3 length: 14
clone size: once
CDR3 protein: CASSAGTGFYEQYF
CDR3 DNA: TGTGCCAGCAGCGCCGGGACAGGGTTCTACGAGCAGTACTTC

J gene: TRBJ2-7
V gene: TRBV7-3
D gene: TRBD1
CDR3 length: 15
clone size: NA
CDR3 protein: CASSFAGTGAYEQYF
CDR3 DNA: TGTGCCAGCAGCTTCGCCGGGACAGGGGCCTACGAGCAGTACTTC

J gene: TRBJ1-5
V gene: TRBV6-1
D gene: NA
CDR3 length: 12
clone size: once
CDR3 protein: CASSEVLQPQHF
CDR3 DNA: TGTGCCAGCAGTGAAGTTTTACAGCCCCAGCATTTT

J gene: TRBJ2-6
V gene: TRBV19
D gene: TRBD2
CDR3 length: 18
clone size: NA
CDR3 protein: CASKISPQAGAGANVLTF
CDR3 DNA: TGTGCCAGTAAAATATCCCCTCAAGCGGGGGCCGGGGCCAACGTCCTGACTTTC

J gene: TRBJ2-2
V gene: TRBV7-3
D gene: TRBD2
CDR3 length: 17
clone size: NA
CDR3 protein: CASSPWSGGAGTGELFF
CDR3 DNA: TGTGCCAGCAGCCCTTGGAGCGGGGGGGCAGGCACCGGGGAGCTGTTTTTT

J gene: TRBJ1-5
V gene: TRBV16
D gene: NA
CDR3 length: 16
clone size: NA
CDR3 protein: CASSQILLGVDQPQHF
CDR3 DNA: TGTGCCAGCAGCCAAATCCTACTGGGCGTGGATCAGCCCCAGCATTTT

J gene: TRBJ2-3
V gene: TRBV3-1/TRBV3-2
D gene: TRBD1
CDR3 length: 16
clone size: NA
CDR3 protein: CASSQFGTGQADTQYF
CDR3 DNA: TGTGCCAGCAGCCAATTCGGGACAGGGCAGGCAGATACGCAGTATTTT

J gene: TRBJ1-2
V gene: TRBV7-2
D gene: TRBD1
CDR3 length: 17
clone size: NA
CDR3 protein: CASSLGGTGVANYGYTF
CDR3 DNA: TGTGCCAGCAGCTTAGGTGGGACAGGGGTCGCCAACTATGGCTACACCTTC

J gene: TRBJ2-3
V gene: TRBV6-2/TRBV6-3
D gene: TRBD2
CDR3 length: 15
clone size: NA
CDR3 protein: CASSSSGGATDTQYF
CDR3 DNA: TGTGCCAGCAGCTCTAGCGGGGGGGCCACAGATACGCAGTATTTT

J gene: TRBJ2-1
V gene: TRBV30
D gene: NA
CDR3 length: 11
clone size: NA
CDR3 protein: CAWSQDNEQFF
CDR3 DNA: TGTGCCTGGAGTCAGGACAATGAGCAGTTCTTC

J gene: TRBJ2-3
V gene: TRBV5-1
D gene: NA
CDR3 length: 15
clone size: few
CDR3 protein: CASSLALESTDTQYF
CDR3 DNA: TGCGCCAGCAGCTTGGCCCTAGAAAGCACAGATACGCAGTATTTT

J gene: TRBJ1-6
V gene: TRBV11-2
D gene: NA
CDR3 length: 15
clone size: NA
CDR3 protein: CASTMMGGANSPLHF
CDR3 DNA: TGTGCCAGCACCATGATGGGGGGGGCGAATTCACCCCTCCACTTT

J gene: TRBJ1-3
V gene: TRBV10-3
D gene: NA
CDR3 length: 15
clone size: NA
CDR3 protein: CAIRPGHSSGNTIYF
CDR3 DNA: TGTGCCATCAGGCCGGGACATAGCTCTGGAAACACCATATATTTT

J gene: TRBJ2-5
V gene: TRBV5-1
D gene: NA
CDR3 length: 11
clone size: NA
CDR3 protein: CASSSSQTQYF
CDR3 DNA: TGCGCCAGCAGCTCTTCCCAGACCCAGTACTTC

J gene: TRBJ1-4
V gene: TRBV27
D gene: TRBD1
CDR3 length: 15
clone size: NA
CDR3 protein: CASSPTKGAVEKLFF
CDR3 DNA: TGTGCCAGCAGTCCAACAAAGGGGGCCGTTGAAAAACTGTTTTTT

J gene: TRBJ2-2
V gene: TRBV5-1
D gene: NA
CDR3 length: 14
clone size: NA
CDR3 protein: CASSLDQGPGELFF
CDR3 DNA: TGCGCCAGCAGCTTGGACCAGGGGCCCGGGGAGCTGTTTTTT

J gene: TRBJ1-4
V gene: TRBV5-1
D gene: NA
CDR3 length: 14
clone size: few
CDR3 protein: CASSLAPPVEKLFF
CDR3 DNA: TGCGCCAGCAGCTTGGCTCCCCCTGTTGAAAAACTGTTTTTT

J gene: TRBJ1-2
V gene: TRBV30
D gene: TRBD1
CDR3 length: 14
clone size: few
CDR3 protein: CAWNHPTGGSGYTF
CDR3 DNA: TGTGCCTGGAACCACCCCACAGGGGGCAGTGGCTACACCTTC

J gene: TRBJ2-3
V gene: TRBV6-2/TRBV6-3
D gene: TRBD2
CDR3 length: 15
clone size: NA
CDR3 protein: CASSYSIRGGPTQYF
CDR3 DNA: TGTGCCAGCAGTTACTCGATCCGGGGGGGACCTACGCAGTATTTT

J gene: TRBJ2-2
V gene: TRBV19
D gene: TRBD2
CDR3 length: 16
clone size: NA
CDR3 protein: CASSLWTSGGTGELFF
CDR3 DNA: TGTGCCAGTAGCCTTTGGACTAGCGGGGGCACCGGGGAGCTGTTTTTT

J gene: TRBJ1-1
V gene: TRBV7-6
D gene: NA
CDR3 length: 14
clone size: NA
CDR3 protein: CASSSTGLNTEAFF
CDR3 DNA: TGTGCCAGCAGTTCCACAGGGTTGAACACTGAAGCTTTCTTT

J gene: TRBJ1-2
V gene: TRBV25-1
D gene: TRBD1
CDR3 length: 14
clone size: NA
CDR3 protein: CASSGAGTVYGYTF
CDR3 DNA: TGTGCCAGCAGTGGGGCCGGGACAGTCTATGGCTACACCTTC

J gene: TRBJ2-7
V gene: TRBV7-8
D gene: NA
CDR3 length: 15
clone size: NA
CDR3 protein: CASSLEAGSAYEQYF
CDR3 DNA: TGTGCCAGCAGCTTAGAGGCGGGGTCCGCGTACGAGCAGTACTTC

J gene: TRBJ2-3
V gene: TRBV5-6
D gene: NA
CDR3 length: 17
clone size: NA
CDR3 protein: CASSLVRQGGQTDTQYF
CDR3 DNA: TGTGCCAGCAGCTTGGTCCGGCAGGGGGGCCAGACAGATACGCAGTATTTT